Listed here is a single TCR beta chain. The CDR3 is 13 amino acids. Germline CDR1 MDHEN, CDR2 SYDVKM. V shed 6 bases and J shed 6 bases, with 12 bases lying between them. This sample was taken from a study of blood T cell repertoires in COVID-19. Sequenced by immunoSEQ multiplex PCR; TCRdb stores in-frame clones only, minus some. The sample lists about 190,000 clones, about 80% occurring once. The chain employs TRBV28 and TRBJ1-5; the D is unclear. This receptor was identified in a man in his fifties or sixties with acute or convalescent COVID-19. The specimen was peripheral blood. The DNA of the CDR3 is TGTGCCAGCAGGGAGGGTTTCAGTCAGCCCCAGCATTTT. This translates into CASREGFSQPQHF. Full variable domain (outside the CDR3, taken from reference TRBV28 and TRBJ1-5): DVKVTQSSRYLVKRTGEKVFLECVQDMDHENMFWYRQDPGLGLRLIYFSYDVKMKEKGDIPEGYSVSREKKERFSLILESASTNQTSMYLCASREGFSQPQHFGDGTRLSIL.